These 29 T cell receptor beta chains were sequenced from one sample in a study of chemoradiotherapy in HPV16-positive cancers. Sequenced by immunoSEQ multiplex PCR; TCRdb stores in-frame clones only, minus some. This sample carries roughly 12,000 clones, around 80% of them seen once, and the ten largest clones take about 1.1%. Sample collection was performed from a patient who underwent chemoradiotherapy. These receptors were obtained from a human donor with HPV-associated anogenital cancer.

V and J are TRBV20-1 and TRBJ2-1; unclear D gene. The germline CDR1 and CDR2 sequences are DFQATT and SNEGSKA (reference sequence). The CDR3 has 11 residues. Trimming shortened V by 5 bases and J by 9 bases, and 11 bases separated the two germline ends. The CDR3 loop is CSAWTEPEQFF. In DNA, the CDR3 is TGCAGTGCTTGGACCGAGCCTGAGCAGTTCTTC.

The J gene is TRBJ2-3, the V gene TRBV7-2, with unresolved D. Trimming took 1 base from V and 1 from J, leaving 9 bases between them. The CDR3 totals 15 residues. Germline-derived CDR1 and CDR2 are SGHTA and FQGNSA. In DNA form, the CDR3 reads TGTGCCAGCAGCTTAGTTAATCGTGGCACAGATACGCAGTATTTT. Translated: CASSLVNRGTDTQYF.

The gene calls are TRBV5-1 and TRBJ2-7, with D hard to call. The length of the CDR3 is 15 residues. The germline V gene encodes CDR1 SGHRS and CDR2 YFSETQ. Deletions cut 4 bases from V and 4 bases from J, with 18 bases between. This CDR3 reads CASSITQPGGYEQYF. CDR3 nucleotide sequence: TGCGCCAGCAGCATCACTCAACCGGGTGGGTACGAGCAGTACTTC.

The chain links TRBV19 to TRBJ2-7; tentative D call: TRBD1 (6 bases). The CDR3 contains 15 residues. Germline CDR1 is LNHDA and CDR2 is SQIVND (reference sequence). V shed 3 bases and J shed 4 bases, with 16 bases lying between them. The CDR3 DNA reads TGTGCCAGTAGTATGGGACACGGGTATCAGTACGAGCAGTACTTC. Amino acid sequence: CASSMGHGYQYEQYF.

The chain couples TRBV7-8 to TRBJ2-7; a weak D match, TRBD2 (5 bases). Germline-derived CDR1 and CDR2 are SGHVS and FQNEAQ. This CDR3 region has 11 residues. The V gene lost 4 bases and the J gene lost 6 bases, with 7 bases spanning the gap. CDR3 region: CASSSRGEQYF. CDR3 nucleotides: TGTGCCAGCAGCTCCCGGGGCGAGCAGTACTTC.

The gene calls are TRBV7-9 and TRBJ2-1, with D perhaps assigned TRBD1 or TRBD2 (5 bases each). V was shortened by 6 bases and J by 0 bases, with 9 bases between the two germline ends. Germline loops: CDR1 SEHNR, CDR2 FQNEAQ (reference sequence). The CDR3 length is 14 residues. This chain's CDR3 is CASSPGTSYNEQFF. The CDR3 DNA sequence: TGTGCCAGCAGTCCAGGGACCTCCTACAATGAGCAGTTCTTC.

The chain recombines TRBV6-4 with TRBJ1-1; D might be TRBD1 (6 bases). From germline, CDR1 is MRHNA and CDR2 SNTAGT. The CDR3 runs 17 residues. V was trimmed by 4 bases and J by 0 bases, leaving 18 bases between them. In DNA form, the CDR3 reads TGTGCCAGCAGTGGGGGCCTACAGGGCACAGTGAACACTGAAGCTTTCTTT. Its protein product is CASSGGLQGTVNTEAFF.

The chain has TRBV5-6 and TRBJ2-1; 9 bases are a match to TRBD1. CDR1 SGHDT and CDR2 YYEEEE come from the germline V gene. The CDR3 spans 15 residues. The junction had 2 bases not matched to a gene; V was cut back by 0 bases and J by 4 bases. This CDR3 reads CASSLGDRDYNEQFF. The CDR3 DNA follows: TGTGCCAGCAGCTTGGGGGACAGGGATTACAATGAGCAGTTCTTC.

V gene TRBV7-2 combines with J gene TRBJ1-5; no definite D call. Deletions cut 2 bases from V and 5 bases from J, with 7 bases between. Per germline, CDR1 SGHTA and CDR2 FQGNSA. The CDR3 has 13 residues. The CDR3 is CASSLYLDQPQHF. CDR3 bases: TGTGCCAGCAGCTTATACCTCGATCAGCCCCAGCATTTT.

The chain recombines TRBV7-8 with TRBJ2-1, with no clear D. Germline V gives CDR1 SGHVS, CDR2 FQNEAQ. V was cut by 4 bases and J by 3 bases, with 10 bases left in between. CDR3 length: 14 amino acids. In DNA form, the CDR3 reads TGTGCCAGCAGCTCCGGCCTATTCTACAATGAGCAGTTCTTC. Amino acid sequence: CASSSGLFYNEQFF.

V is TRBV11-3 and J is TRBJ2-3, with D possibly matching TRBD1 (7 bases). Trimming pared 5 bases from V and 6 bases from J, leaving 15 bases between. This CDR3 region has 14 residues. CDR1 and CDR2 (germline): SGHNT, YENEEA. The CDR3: CASSTGQEGDTQYF. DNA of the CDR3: TGTGCCAGCAGCACAGGACAGGAGGGGGATACGCAGTATTTT.

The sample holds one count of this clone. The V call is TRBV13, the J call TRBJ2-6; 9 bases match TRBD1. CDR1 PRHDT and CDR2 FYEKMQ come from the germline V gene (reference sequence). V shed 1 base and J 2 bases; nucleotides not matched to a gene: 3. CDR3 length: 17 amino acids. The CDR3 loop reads CASSLEGQGPGANVLTF. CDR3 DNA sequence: TGTGCCAGCAGCTTAGAGGGACAGGGACCTGGGGCCAACGTCCTGACTTTC.

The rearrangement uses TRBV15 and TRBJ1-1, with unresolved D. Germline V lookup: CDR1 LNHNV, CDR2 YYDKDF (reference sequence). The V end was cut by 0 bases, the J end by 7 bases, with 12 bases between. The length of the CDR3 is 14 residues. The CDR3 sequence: CATSRDQGIVEAFF. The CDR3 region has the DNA TGTGCCACCAGCAGAGATCAAGGGATAGTTGAAGCTTTCTTT.

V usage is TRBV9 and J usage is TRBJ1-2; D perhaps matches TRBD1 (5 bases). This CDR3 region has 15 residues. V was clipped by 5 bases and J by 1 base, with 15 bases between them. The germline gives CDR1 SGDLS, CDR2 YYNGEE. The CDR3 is CASRGGVTLNYGYTF. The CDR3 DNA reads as TGTGCCAGCAGGGGGGGGGTGACCCTTAACTATGGCTACACCTTC.

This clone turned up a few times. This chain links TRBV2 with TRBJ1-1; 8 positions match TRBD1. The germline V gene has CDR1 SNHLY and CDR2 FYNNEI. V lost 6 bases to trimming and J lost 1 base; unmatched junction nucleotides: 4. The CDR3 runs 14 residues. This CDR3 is CASSRDRTNTEAFF. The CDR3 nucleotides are TGTGCCAGCAGCCGGGACAGGACGAACACTGAAGCTTTCTTT. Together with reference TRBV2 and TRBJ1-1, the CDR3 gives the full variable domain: EPEVTQTPSHQVTQMGQEVILRCVPISNHLYFYWYRQILGQKVEFLVSFYNNEISEKSEIFDDQFSVERPDGSNFTLKIRSTKLEDSAMYFCASSRDRTNTEAFFGQGTRLTVV.

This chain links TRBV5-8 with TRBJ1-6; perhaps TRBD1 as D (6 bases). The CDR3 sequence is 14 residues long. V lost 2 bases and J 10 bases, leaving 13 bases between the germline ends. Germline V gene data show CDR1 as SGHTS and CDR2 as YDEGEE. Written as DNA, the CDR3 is TGTGCCAGCAGCTTTAACGGGGGCGAATCACCCCTCCACTTT. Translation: CASSFNGGESPLHF.

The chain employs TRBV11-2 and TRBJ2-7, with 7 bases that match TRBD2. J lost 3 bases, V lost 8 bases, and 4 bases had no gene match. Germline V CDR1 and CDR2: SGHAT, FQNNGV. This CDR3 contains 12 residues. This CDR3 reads CASGGLRYEQYF. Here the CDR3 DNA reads TGTGCCAGCGGGGGACTACGCTACGAGCAGTACTTC. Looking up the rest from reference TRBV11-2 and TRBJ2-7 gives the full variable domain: EAGVAQSPRYKIIEKRQSVAFWCNPISGHATLYWYQQILGQGPKLLIQFQNNGVVDDSQLPKDRFSAERLKGVDSTLKIQPAKLEDSAVYLCASGGLRYEQYFGPGTRLTVT.

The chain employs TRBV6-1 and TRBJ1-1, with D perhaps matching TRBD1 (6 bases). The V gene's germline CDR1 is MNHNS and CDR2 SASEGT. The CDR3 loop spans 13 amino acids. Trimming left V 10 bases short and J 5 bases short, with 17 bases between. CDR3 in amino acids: CAIAQGRGTEAFF. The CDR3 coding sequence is TGTGCCATCGCCCAGGGGAGAGGAACTGAAGCTTTCTTT.

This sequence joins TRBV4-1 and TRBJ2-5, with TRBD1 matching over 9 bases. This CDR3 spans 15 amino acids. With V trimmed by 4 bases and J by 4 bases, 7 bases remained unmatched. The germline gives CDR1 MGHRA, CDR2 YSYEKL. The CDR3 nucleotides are TGCGCCAGCAGCCCCAACAGGGGGCTGCGAGAGACCCAGTACTTC. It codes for CASSPNRGLRETQYF.

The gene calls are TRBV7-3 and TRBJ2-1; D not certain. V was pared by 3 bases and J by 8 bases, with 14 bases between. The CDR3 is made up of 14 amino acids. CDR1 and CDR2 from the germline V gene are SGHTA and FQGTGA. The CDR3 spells CASSFGSPHDEQFF. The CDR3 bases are TGTGCCAGCAGCTTCGGGTCCCCGCATGATGAGCAGTTCTTC.

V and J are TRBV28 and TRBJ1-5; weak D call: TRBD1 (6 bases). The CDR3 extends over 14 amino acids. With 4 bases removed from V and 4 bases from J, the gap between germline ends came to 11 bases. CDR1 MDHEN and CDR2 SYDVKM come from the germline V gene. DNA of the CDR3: TGTGCCAGCAGTTCCGACAGGAAGAATCAGCCCCAGCATTTT. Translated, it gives CASSSDRKNQPQHF.

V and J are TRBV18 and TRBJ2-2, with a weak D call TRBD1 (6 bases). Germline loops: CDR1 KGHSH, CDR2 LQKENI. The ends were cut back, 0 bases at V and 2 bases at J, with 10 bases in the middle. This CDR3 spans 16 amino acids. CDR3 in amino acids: CASSPPQGLNTGELFF. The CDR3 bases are TGTGCCAGCTCACCACCGCAGGGGCTAAACACCGGGGAGCTGTTTTTT.

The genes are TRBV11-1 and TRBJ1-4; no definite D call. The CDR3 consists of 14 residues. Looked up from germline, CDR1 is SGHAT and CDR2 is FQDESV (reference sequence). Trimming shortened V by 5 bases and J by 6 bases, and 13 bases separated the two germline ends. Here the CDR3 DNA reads TGTGCCAGCAGCCCGTCTCCCACTTATGAAAAACTGTTTTTT. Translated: CASSPSPTYEKLFF.

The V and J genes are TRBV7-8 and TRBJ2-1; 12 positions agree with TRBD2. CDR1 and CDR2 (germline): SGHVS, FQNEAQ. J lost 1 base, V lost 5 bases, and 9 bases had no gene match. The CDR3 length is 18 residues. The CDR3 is CASSRTSGVEGSYNEQFF. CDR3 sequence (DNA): TGTGCCAGCAGCCGGACTAGCGGGGTTGAAGGATCCTACAATGAGCAGTTCTTC.

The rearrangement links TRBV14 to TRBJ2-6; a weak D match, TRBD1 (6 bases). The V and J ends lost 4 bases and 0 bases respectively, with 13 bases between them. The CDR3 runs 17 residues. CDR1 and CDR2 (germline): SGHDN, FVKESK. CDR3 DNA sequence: TGTGCCAGCAGCCGAGGGGGACCCGGCTCTGGGGCCAACGTCCTGACTTTC. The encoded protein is CASSRGGPGSGANVLTF.

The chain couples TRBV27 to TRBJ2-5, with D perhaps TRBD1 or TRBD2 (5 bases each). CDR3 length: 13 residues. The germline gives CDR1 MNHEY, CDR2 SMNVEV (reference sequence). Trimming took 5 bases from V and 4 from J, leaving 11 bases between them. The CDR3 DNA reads TGTGCCAGCAGTATGAATGGGGGAGAGACCCAGTACTTC. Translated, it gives CASSMNGGETQYF.

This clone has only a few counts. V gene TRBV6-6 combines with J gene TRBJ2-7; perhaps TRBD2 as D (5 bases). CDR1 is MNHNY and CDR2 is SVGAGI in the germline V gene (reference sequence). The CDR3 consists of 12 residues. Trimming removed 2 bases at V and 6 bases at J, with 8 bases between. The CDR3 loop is CASSYPEGEQYF. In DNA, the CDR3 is TGTGCCAGCAGTTACCCCGAGGGCGAGCAGTACTTC.

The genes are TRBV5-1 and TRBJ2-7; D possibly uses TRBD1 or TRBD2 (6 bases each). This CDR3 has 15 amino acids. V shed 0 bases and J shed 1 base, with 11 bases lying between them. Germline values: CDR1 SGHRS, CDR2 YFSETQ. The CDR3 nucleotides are TGCGCCAGCAGCTTGGTGGGGGGCCCATCCTACGAGCAGTACTTC. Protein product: CASSLVGGPSYEQYF. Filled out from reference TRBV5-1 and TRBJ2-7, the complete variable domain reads KAGVTQTPRYLIKTRGQQVTLSCSPISGHRSVSWYQQTPGQGLQFLFEYFSETQRNKGNFPGRFSGRQFSNSRSEMNVSTLELGDSALYLCASSLVGGPSYEQYFGPGTRLTVT.

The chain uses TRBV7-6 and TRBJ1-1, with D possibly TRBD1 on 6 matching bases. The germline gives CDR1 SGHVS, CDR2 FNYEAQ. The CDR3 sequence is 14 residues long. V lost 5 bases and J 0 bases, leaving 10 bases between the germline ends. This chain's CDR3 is CASSLQGLNTEAFF. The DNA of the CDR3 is TGTGCCAGCAGCCTACAGGGACTGAACACTGAAGCTTTCTTT.